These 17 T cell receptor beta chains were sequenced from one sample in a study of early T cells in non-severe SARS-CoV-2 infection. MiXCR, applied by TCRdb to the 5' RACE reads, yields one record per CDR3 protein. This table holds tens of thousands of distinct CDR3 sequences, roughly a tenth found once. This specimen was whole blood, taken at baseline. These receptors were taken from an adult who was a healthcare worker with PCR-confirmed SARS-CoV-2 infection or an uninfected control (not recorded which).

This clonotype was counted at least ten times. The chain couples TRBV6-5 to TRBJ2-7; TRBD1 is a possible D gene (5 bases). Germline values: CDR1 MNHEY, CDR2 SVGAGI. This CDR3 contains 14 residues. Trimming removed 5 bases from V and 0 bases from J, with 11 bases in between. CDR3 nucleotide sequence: TGTGCCAGCAGTGGTAGACAGAGCTCCTACGAGCAGTACTTC. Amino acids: CASSGRQSSYEQYF.

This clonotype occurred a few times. CDR3 DNA sequence: TGCGCCAGCGGCCTCAAAAGCCAAGGGGCCGCCTACGAGCAGTACTTC. Its protein is CASGLKSQGAAYEQYF. V and J are TRBV5-1 and TRBJ2-7, with D possibly matching TRBD1 (5 bases). Trimming took off 7 bases at V and 2 bases at J, with 22 bases between the two ends. There are 16 residues in the CDR3. CDR1 and CDR2 from the germline V gene are SGHRS and YFSETQ.

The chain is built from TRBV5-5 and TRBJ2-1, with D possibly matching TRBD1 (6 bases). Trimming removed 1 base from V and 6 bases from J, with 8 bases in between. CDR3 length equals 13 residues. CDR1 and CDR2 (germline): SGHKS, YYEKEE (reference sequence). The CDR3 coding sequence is TGTGCCAGCAGCTTGACAGGGTTCAATGAGCAGTTCTTC. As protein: CASSLTGFNEQFF. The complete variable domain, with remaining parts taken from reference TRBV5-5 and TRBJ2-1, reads DAGVTQSPTHLIKTRGQQVTLRCSPISGHKSVSWYQQVLGQGPQFIFQYYEKEERGRGNFPDRFSARQFPNYSSELNVNALLLGDSALYLCASSLTGFNEQFFGPGTRLTVL.

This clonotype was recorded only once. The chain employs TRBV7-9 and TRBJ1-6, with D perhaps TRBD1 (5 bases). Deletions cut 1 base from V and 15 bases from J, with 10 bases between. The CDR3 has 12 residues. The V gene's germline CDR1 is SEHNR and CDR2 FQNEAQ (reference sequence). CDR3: CASSLVEGSLHF. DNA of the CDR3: TGTGCCAGCAGCTTAGTTGAGGGGAGCCTCCACTTT.

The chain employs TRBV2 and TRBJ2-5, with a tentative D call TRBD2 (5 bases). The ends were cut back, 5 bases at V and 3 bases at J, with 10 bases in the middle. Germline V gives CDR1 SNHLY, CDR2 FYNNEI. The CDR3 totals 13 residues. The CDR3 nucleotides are TGTGCCAGCAGTCGACTAACAGAAGAGACCCAGTACTTC. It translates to CASSRLTEETQYF.

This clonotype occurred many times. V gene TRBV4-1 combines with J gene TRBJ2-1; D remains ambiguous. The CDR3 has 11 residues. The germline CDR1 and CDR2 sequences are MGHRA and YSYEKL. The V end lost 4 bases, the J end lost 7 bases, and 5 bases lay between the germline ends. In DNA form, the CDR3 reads TGCGCCAGCAGCCGAGAAAATGAGCAGTTCTTC. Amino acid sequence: CASSRENEQFF.

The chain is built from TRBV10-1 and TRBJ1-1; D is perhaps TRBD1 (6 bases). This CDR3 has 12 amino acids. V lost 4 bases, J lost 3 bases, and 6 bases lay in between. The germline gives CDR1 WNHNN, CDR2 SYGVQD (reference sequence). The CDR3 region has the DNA TGCGCCAGCAGTGGACAGGACACTGAAGCTTTCTTT. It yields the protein CASSGQDTEAFF.

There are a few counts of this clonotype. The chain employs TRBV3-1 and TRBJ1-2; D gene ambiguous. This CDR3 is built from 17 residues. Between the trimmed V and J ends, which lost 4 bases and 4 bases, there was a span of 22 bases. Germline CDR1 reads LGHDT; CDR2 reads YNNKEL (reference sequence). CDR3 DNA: TGTGCCAGCAGCCTCCTCATGGGCGGACGGAATTTCTATGGCTACACCTTC. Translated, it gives CASSLLMGGRNFYGYTF.

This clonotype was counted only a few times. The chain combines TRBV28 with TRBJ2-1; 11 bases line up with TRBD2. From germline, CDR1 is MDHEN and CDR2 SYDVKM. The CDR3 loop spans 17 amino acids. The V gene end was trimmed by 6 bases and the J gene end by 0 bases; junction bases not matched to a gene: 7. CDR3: CASRKGTSGTSYNEQFF. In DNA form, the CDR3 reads TGTGCCAGCAGGAAAGGGACTAGCGGAACCTCCTACAATGAGCAGTTCTTC.

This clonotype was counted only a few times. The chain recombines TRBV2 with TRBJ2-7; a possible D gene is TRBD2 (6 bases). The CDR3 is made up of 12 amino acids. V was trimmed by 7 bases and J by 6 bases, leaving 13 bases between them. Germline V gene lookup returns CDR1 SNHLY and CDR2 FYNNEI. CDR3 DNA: TGTGCCAGCACCCGGGACTCCAGCGAGCAGTACTTC. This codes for CASTRDSSEQYF.

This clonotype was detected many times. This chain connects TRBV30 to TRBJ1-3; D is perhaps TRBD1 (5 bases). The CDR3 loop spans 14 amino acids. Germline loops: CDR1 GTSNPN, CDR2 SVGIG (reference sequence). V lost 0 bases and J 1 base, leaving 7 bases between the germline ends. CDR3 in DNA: TGTGCCTGGAGTGTAAAGGGGTCTGGAAACACCATATATTTT. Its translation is CAWSVKGSGNTIYF.

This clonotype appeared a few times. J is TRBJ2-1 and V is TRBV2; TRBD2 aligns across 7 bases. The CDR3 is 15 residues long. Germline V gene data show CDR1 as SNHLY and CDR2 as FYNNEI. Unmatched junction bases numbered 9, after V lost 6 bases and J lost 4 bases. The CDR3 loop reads CASRNFLAVYNEQFF. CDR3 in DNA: TGTGCCAGCAGAAACTTCCTAGCGGTATACAATGAGCAGTTCTTC. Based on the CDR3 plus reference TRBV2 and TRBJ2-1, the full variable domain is EPEVTQTPSHQVTQMGQEVILRCVPISNHLYFYWYRQILGQKVEFLVSFYNNEISEKSEIFDDQFSVERPDGSNFTLKIRSTKLEDSAMYFCASRNFLAVYNEQFFGPGTRLTVL.

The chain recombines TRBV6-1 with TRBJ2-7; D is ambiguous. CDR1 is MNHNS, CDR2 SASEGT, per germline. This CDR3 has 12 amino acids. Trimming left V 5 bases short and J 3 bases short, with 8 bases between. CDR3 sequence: CASSLRSYEQYF. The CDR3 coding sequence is TGTGCCAGCAGTTTGAGAAGCTACGAGCAGTACTTC.

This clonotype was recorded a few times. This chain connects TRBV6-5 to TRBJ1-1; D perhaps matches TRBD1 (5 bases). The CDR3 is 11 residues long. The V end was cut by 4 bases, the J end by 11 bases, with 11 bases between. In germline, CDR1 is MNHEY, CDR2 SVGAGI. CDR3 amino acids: CASSLPGRAFF. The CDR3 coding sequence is TGTGCCAGCAGTTTACCGGGACGGGCTTTCTTT.

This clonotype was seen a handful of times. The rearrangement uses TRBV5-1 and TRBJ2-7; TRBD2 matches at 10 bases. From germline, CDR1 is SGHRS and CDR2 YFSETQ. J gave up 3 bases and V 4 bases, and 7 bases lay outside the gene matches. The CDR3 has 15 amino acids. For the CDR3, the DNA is TGCGCCAGCAGCCCGGTCACTAGCGGGGACTACGAGCAGTACTTC. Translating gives CASSPVTSGDYEQYF.

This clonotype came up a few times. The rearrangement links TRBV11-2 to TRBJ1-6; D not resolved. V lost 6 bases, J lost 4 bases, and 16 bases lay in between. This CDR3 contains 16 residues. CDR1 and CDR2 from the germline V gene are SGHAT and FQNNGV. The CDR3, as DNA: TGTGCCAGCAGACGCCCTACACGGGATTATAATTCACCCCTCCACTTT. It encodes CASRRPTRDYNSPLHF. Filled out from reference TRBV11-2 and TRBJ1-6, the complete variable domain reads EAGVAQSPRYKIIEKRQSVAFWCNPISGHATLYWYQQILGQGPKLLIQFQNNGVVDDSQLPKDRFSAERLKGVDSTLKIQPAKLEDSAVYLCASRRPTRDYNSPLHFGNGTRLTVT.

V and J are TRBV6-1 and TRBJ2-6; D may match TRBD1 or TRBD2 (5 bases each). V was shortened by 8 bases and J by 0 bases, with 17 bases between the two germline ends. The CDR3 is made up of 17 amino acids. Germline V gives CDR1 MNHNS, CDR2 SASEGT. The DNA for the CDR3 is TGTGCCAGCTCAGTTTGGGACGGAATCTCTGGGGCCAACGTCCTGACTTTC. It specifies CASSVWDGISGANVLTF.